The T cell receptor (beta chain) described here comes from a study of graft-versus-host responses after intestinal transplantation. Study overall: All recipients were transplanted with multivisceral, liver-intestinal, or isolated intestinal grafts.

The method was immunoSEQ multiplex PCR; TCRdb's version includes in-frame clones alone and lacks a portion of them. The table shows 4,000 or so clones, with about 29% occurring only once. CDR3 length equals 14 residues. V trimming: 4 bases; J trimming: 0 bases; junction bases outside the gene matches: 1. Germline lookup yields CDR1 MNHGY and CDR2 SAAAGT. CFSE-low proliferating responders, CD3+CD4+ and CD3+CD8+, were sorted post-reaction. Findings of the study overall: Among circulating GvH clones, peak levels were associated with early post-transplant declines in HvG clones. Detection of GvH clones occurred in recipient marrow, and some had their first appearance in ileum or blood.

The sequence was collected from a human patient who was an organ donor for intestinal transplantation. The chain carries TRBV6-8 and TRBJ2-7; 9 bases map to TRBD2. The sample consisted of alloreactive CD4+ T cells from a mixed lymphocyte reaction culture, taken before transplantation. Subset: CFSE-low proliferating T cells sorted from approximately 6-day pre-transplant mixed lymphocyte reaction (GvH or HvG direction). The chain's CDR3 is CASSLLAGSYEQYF. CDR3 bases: TGTGCCAGCAGTTTACTAGCGGGCTCCTACGAGCAGTACTTC.